One sample yielded the 20 T cell receptor beta chains listed below, sequenced in a study of blood T cells in healthy people across ages (dated by TCRdb to the mid-2010s). The method was 5' RACE. This sample was sequenced with an Illumina HiSeq 2500. A second PCR of roughly 7 to 11 cycles was performed with a sample-barcoded 5' primer and a J-beta primer mix. TCRdb cleaned the public reads at Q25 with fastp, built clones with MiXCR and kept in-frame beta chains. Entries are consolidated by CDR3 protein sequence, retaining the most common genes and DNA. The sample table shows 1.5 million to 2 million distinct CDR3 sequences, and over 25% are seen once. Approximately 7.7% of the sample is in the top ten clones. The sample was blood. These receptors were taken from a woman aged 25 to 39 in good health.

The sample holds a few counts of this clonotype. This sequence joins TRBV27 and TRBJ2-7, with D possibly being TRBD1 (6 bases). This CDR3 region has 14 residues. Trimming stripped 2 bases from V and 2 bases from J, with 10 bases between. Germline values: CDR1 MNHEY, CDR2 SMNVEV (reference sequence). CDR3 in amino acids: CASSLNGQPYEQYF. In DNA, the CDR3 is TGTGCCAGCAGTTTAAATGGACAGCCCTACGAGCAGTACTTC.

The rearrangement uses TRBV7-2 and TRBJ1-2; D gene unclear. Germline values: CDR1 SGHTA, CDR2 FQGNSA. The CDR3 covers 16 residues. V shed 1 base and J shed 6 bases, with 18 bases lying between them. The CDR3 DNA follows: TGTGCCAGCAGCTTAGGGTACTCGGGCTCTAGAGATGGCTACACCTTC. Amino acids: CASSLGYSGSRDGYTF.

The gene calls are TRBV30 and TRBJ1-4; D is ambiguous. CDR3 length: 14 amino acids. Per the germline V gene, CDR1 is GTSNPN and CDR2 is SVGIG (reference sequence). V gave up 3 bases and J gave up 8 bases, with 16 bases separating them. The CDR3 spells CAWRGAATGEKLFF. CDR3 nucleotides: TGTGCCTGGAGAGGCGCCGCCACCGGGGAAAAACTGTTTTTT.

The genes are TRBV25-1 and TRBJ2-4; D gene unclear. The DNA end is a closer match to TRBJ2-5, so the J assignment may be wrong. Germline assignment: CDR1 MGHDK and CDR2 SYGVNS. The CDR3 spans 13 residues. The CDR3: CASSEFKGETQYF. CDR3 DNA: TGTGCCAGCAGTGAATTTAAGGGCGAGACCCAGTACTTC.

The V gene is TRBV29-1, the J gene TRBJ2-3; tentative D call: TRBD2 (5 bases). V lost 0 bases and J 0 bases, leaving 7 bases between the germline ends. Germline loops: CDR1 SQVTM, CDR2 ANQGSEA. The CDR3 has 14 amino acids. The CDR3 nucleotides are TGCAGCGTTGAAGATCGGACTAGCACAGATACGCAGTATTTT. Translated: CSVEDRTSTDTQYF.

This clonotype was seen more than once but under ten times. The chain has TRBV5-1 and TRBJ2-7; 8 nucleotides agree with TRBD1. The CDR3 extends over 17 amino acids. Per germline, CDR1 SGHRS and CDR2 YFSETQ. V trimming: 0 bases; J trimming: 0 bases; junction bases outside the gene matches: 8. The CDR3 DNA is TGCGCCAGCAGCTTGGCCTGGACAGGGTACCGCTCCTACGAGCAGTACTTC. Protein: CASSLAWTGYRSYEQYF.

The chain combines TRBV4-1 with TRBJ1-6, with D uncertain. CDR3 length: 15 residues. Trimming shortened V by 7 bases and J by 6 bases, and 16 bases separated the two germline ends. CDR1 and CDR2 from the germline V gene are MGHRA and YSYEKL. DNA for the CDR3: TGCGCCAGCACCTTAGACCGAAACCTTAATTCACCCCTCCACTTT. As protein: CASTLDRNLNSPLHF.

This clonotype came up a few times. The chain is built from TRBV18 and TRBJ2-7; a possible D gene is TRBD1 (6 bases). V lost 3 bases and J lost 0, with 18 bases in between. Germline values: CDR1 KGHSH, CDR2 LQKENI. There are 17 residues in the CDR3. In DNA, the CDR3 is TGTGCCAGCTCACCCTCCGTCCAGGGGCAATTCTCCTACGAGCAGTACTTC. This codes for CASSPSVQGQFSYEQYF.

This clonotype was detected ten times or more. The V and J genes are TRBV29-1 and TRBJ2-7; D is possibly TRBD2 (6 bases). CDR1 and CDR2 from the germline V gene are SQVTM and ANQGSEA. V shed 7 bases and J shed 0 bases, with 16 bases lying between them. The CDR3 runs 14 residues. CDR3 nucleotide sequence: TGCAGCGCCTACGGGGACGGGAGCTCCTACGAGCAGTACTTC. It translates to CSAYGDGSSYEQYF.

This chain uses TRBV20-1 with TRBJ1-1; 9 nucleotides match TRBD1. V was pared by 1 base and J by 4 bases, with 7 bases of the junction left unmatched. Germline V gives CDR1 DFQATT, CDR2 SNEGSKA (reference sequence). The CDR3 is 15 amino acids. The CDR3 is CSARVPGQGGTEAFF. The CDR3 DNA is TGCAGTGCTAGAGTACCGGGACAGGGAGGCACTGAAGCTTTCTTT.

The V and J genes are TRBV6-6 and TRBJ1-5; weak D call: TRBD1 (6 bases). This CDR3 comprises 13 residues. The V end lost 5 bases, the J end lost 3 bases, and 8 bases lay between the germline ends. Germline CDR1 is MNHNY and CDR2 is SVGAGI (reference sequence). The CDR3 nucleotides read TGTGCCAGCAGTACAGGGTACAATCAGCCCCAGCATTTT. It codes for CASSTGYNQPQHF.

A note on this clonotype: One base away lies a much larger clone, so this may be a sequencing read error. This rearrangement joins TRBV5-1 to TRBJ2-7, with D possibly TRBD2 on 6 matching bases. In germline, CDR1 is SGHRS, CDR2 YFSETQ. CDR3 size: 13 residues. The CDR3 coding sequence is TGCGCCAGCAGCTTAAACGCCCGGAGGGAGCGGTACTTC. It translates to CASSLNARRERYF.

A word on this clonotype: A much more abundant neighbour one base away suggests this may be a read error. The chain joins TRBV5-1 to TRBJ2-5; D call uncertain. The J call could be wrong; TRBJ2-1 is a better fit for the DNA end. Germline CDR1 SGHRS, CDR2 YFSETQ. This CDR3 has 15 residues. The CDR3: CASSSHPQNQETQFF. CDR3 DNA: TGCGCCAGCAGCTCCCACCCACAGAATCAAGAGACCCAGTTCTTC.

Concerning this clonotype itself: A much larger clone differs by one base, so this may be a read error. The genes are TRBV10-2 and TRBJ1-2, with D possibly being TRBD1 (5 bases). The germline V gene encodes CDR1 WSHSY and CDR2 SAAADI. CDR3 length: 14 amino acids. The V gene lost 2 bases and the J gene lost 2 bases, with 9 bases spanning the gap. The CDR3 is CASSEPGQNYGYTF. In DNA form, the CDR3 reads TGCGCCAGCAGTGAGCCTGGACAAAACTATGGCTACACCTTC.

As regards this clonotype: Since a much larger clone is just one base distant, this may be a read error. The J gene is TRBJ2-3, the V gene TRBV20-1; 10 bases agree with TRBD2. CDR1 and CDR2 from the germline V gene are DFQATT and SNEGSKA (reference sequence). The CDR3 consists of 15 residues. The CDR3, as DNA: TGCAGTGCTAGTCAACTAGCGGGAACATCAGATACGCTGTATTTT. Its translation is CSASQLAGTSDTLYF.

The gene calls are TRBV29-1 and TRBJ2-2; D ambiguous. V was trimmed by 8 bases and J by 1 base, leaving 5 bases between them. The CDR3 runs 11 residues. Germline assignment: CDR1 SQVTM and CDR2 ANQGSEA. The CDR3 is CSYLNTGELFF. CDR3 DNA sequence: TGCAGCTACTTGAACACCGGGGAGCTGTTTTTT.

As regards this clonotype: Mismatch with germline at one junction end may stem from a read error. V gene TRBV12-3 or TRBV12-4 combines with J gene TRBJ2-5; 10 bases map to TRBD2. The CDR3 is 17 residues long. CDR3 nucleotide sequence: TGTACCAGCAATTTTCGAGGGAGCGGGAGGGCCTCGGAGACCCAGTACTTC. Amino acids: CTSNFRGSGRASETQYF.

A few counts support this clonotype. The chain combines TRBV7-2 with TRBJ1-6; TRBD1 matches 7 bases. After removal of 5 bases from V and 7 bases from J, the junction contained 8 bases not matched to a gene. This CDR3 is built from 15 residues. In germline, CDR1 is SGHTA, CDR2 FQGNSA. For the CDR3, the DNA is TGTGCCAGCAGCGACCGACAGGGTTTAAATTCACCCCTCCACTTT. Its translation is CASSDRQGLNSPLHF. The full variable domain, with the rest looked up from reference TRBV7-2 and TRBJ1-6, is GAGVSQSPSNKVTEKGKDVELRCDPISGHTALYWYRQSLGQGLEFLIYFQGNSAPDKSGLPSDRFSAERTGGSVSTLTIQRTQQEDSAVYLCASSDRQGLNSPLHFGNGTRLTVT.

The gene calls are TRBV3-1 and TRBJ2-3, with D possibly TRBD2 on 6 matching bases. Germline V gives CDR1 LGHDT, CDR2 YNNKEL (reference sequence). This CDR3 has 14 residues. V lost 1 base to trimming and J lost 5 bases, with 10 bases between them. The CDR3 DNA follows: TGTGCCAGCAGCCAAGCCGCAGCGGGAGATACGCAGTATTTT. This translates into CASSQAAAGDTQYF.

V is TRBV10-3 and J is TRBJ2-3, with 9 bases that match TRBD1. The length of the CDR3 is 15 residues. Per the germline V gene, CDR1 is ENHRY and CDR2 is SYGVKD. V dropped 4 bases and J dropped 2; count of bases not matched to a gene: 4. CDR3 nucleotides: TGTGCCATCAGTGCCGGGACAGGGAACACAGATACGCAGTATTTT. It specifies CAISAGTGNTDTQYF.